Below, 13 T cell receptor beta chains from the same sample are listed, as sequenced in a study of blood T cell repertoires in COVID-19. Measured with immunoSEQ multiplex PCR; TCRdb has only the in-frame clones, and not every one. The table includes some 180,000 clones, 80% to 85% detected once. Specimen: peripheral blood. These receptors originate from a woman aged 40-49 years with COVID-19, enrolled during active disease.

The rearrangement joins TRBV27 to TRBJ2-1; perhaps TRBD2 as D (6 bases). This CDR3 is 15 amino acids long. Germline CDR1 is MNHEY and CDR2 is SMNVEV (reference sequence). V was cut by 7 bases and J by 8 bases, with 21 bases left in between. CDR3 in amino acids: CASNPAAGWDDEQFF. For the CDR3, the DNA is TGTGCCAGCAACCCTGCTGCGGGGTGGGACGATGAGCAGTTCTTC.

V gene TRBV5-8 combines with J gene TRBJ1-1; D is perhaps TRBD1 (5 bases). The CDR3 runs to 13 residues. Trimming removed 5 bases at V and 4 bases at J, with 12 bases between. The germline gives CDR1 SGHTS, CDR2 YDEGEE. CDR3: CASRWTGGTEAFF. The CDR3 DNA sequence: TGTGCCAGCAGATGGACGGGGGGCACTGAAGCTTTCTTT. The whole variable domain, remainder taken from reference TRBV5-8 and TRBJ1-1, is EAGVTQSPTHLIKTRGQQATLRCSPISGHTSVYWYQQALGLGLQFLLWYDEGEERNRGNFPPRFSGRQFPNYSSELNVNALELEDSALYLCASRWTGGTEAFFGQGTRLTVV.

This chain links TRBV9 with TRBJ2-3; the match to TRBD2 covers 10 bases. V lost 3 bases and J lost 3; bases outside the gene matches: 10. The CDR3 spans 17 residues. Germline CDR1 and CDR2: SGDLS and YYNGEE. Here the CDR3 DNA reads TGTGCCAGCAGCGCGCCCTCTAGCGGGAGTTGGACAGATACGCAGTATTTT. The encoded protein is CASSAPSSGSWTDTQYF.

This chain connects TRBV20-1 to TRBJ1-2, with 8 bases aligning to TRBD1. V shed 3 bases, J shed 4 bases, and the junction held 10 bases outside the gene matches. The germline CDR1 and CDR2 sequences are DFQATT and SNEGSKA (reference sequence). This CDR3 contains 15 residues. The CDR3 region is CSASTPRGQGYGYTF. For the CDR3, the DNA is TGCAGTGCTAGTACCCCCCGAGGACAGGGCTATGGCTACACCTTC.

The chain has TRBV7-2 and TRBJ1-5; no definite D call. V shed 2 bases and J shed 6 bases, with 17 bases lying between them. This CDR3 comprises 16 residues. Germline-derived CDR1 and CDR2 are SGHTA and FQGNSA. Here the CDR3 DNA reads TGTGCCAGCAGCTTATTATTTCCAGGAGGCGGTCAGCCCCAGCATTTT. The encoded protein is CASSLLFPGGGQPQHF.

The chain links TRBV11-2 to TRBJ1-5; TRBD1 matches 8 bases. Germline-derived CDR1 and CDR2 are SGHAT and FQNNGV. CDR3 length: 16 amino acids. J gave up 6 bases and V 4 bases, and 11 bases lay outside the gene matches. In nucleotides, the CDR3 is TGTGCCAGCAGCTCACATCAGGGGGCGCGGAGTCAGCCCCAGCATTTT. It translates to CASSSHQGARSQPQHF. Full variable domain (missing parts from reference TRBV11-2 and TRBJ1-5): EAGVAQSPRYKIIEKRQSVAFWCNPISGHATLYWYQQILGQGPKLLIQFQNNGVVDDSQLPKDRFSAERLKGVDSTLKIQPAKLEDSAVYLCASSSHQGARSQPQHFGDGTRLSIL.

The V gene is TRBV29-1, the J gene TRBJ1-1, with D possibly TRBD1 on 6 matching bases. The CDR3 sequence is 15 residues long. The V gene lost 4 bases and the J gene lost 4 bases, with 19 bases spanning the gap. Germline CDR1 and CDR2: SQVTM and ANQGSEA. The CDR3 spells CSVVAGAVYGTEAFF. The CDR3 bases are TGCAGCGTTGTCGCAGGGGCTGTATACGGCACTGAAGCTTTCTTT.

V is TRBV7-9 and J is TRBJ1-4, with TRBD1 identical over 7 bases. This CDR3 has 15 residues. CDR1 and CDR2 from the germline V gene are SEHNR and FQNEAQ (reference sequence). J lost 6 bases, V lost 3 bases, and 7 bases had no gene match. CDR3 sequence (DNA): TGTGCCAGCAGCTTCGGACAGGCGACGGATGAAAAACTGTTTTTT. Amino acids: CASSFGQATDEKLFF.

The V gene is TRBV19, the J gene TRBJ1-2, with 9 bases matching TRBD1. V was pared by 7 bases and J by 8 bases, with 11 bases of the junction left unmatched. The CDR3 consists of 14 residues. From germline, CDR1 is LNHDA and CDR2 SQIVND (reference sequence). The CDR3 nucleotides read TGTGCCAGTACTCGCGGGGGGACAGGGTCAGGCTACACCTTC. Translation gives CASTRGGTGSGYTF.

The rearrangement uses TRBV6-5 and TRBJ2-3; 11 bases fit TRBD2. V was pared by 4 bases and J by 0 bases, with 3 bases of the junction left unmatched. This CDR3 region has 16 residues. Germline V gene data show CDR1 as MNHEY and CDR2 as SVGAGI. CDR3 in DNA: TGTGCCAGCAGTTTCCGACTAGCGGGGAGCACAGATACGCAGTATTTT. It codes for CASSFRLAGSTDTQYF.

The chain carries TRBV2 and TRBJ1-1, with D hard to call. V was trimmed by 3 bases and J by 6 bases, leaving 14 bases between them. The CDR3 is 14 amino acids. Germline CDR1 is SNHLY and CDR2 is FYNNEI. The CDR3 loop reads CASSDLGSRSEAFF. For the CDR3, the DNA is TGTGCCAGCAGTGATCTGGGCAGTCGTTCTGAAGCTTTCTTT.

This clone was recorded only once. This chain links TRBV5-1 with TRBJ1-4; 11 nucleotides agree with TRBD1. The CDR3 spans 19 residues. Germline V gene sequence: CDR1 SGHRS, CDR2 YFSETQ. V was pared by 0 bases and J by 0 bases, with 7 bases of the junction left unmatched. The CDR3 spells CASSLADRGPLATNEKLFF. In DNA, the CDR3 is TGCGCCAGCAGCTTGGCGGACAGGGGGCCTCTCGCAACTAATGAAAAACTGTTTTTT.

The gene calls are TRBV7-2 and TRBJ2-7; tentatively, D is TRBD1 (5 bases). The V end lost 1 base, the J end lost 5 bases, and 9 bases lay between the germline ends. Germline V gene lookup returns CDR1 SGHTA and CDR2 FQGNSA. The CDR3 is 13 amino acids. The CDR3 protein is CASSLGGFDEQYF. CDR3 in DNA: TGTGCCAGCAGCTTAGGGGGCTTTGACGAGCAGTACTTC. Full variable domain (remainder filled in from reference TRBV7-2 and TRBJ2-7): GAGVSQSPSNKVTEKGKDVELRCDPISGHTALYWYRQSLGQGLEFLIYFQGNSAPDKSGLPSDRFSAERTGGSVSTLTIQRTQQEDSAVYLCASSLGGFDEQYFGPGTRLTVT.